This TCR beta chain appears in the sequencing data of a study of shared clonotypes between healthy human individuals. Note on this clone: No antigen is known for it. Additional DNA sequences in this sample encode the identical CDR3.

Trimming stripped 3 bases from V and 2 bases from J, with 8 bases between. CDR3 length equals 14 residues. Germline V CDR1 and CDR2: KGHSH, LQKENI. Whole-study results and caveats: Incompleteness in sorted-subset sequencing, despite large depth, was shown by rarefaction.

The genomic DNA of each subset was split evenly across several immunoSEQ plates. The protocol was immunoSEQ multiplex PCR, while the TCRdb copy is restricted to in-frame clones and leaves out a portion. The sample contains approximately 2.5 million clones, 93% of which appear only once. Material for sequencing was naive CD4+ T cells from PBMCs. Subset reported: CD45RA+ positively selected. The chain has TRBV18 and TRBJ1-3; D gene unclear. This receptor was taken from a man aged 18 to 35 in good health. Some clones in this sample may be carry-over from other donors' samples. The CDR3 DNA follows: TGTGCCAGCTCACCTGGAACAGCTGGAAACACCATATATTTT. This gives the protein CASSPGTAGNTIYF.